These T cell receptor beta chains were read from a single sample in a study of blood T cell repertoires in COVID-19. Clones were sequenced by immunoSEQ multiplex PCR, and TCRdb holds only the in-frame ones, with some missing. The table has roughly 190,000 clones, approximately 80% seen once. The sample was peripheral blood. The receptors stem from a woman aged 50 to 60 with acute or convalescent COVID-19. CDR3s include the opening cysteine and the closing phenylalanine or tryptophan. Each record gives: V gene, J gene, D gene, clone size, CDR3 DNA, CDR3 protein. A D gene is named only where the DNA matches it firmly. Size tells how often a clone was seen (once, few, many) or the class of an expanded clone, and some rows leave it out.

TRBV19,TRBJ1-4,TRBD1,.,TGTGCCAGTAGTCCCCGGACAGGGGAAGTATCTGAAAAACTGTTTTTT,CASSPRTGEVSEKLFF
TRBV7-2,TRBJ1-6,TRBD1,.,TGTGCCAGCAGCTTCCGGACAGGCGGCGATTCACCCCTCCACTTT,CASSFRTGGDSPLHF
TRBV5-1,TRBJ1-2,.,.,TGCGCCAGCAGCTTGGGACACCGCTATGGCTACACCTTC,CASSLGHRYGYTF
TRBV9,TRBJ2-3,.,once,TGTGCCAGCAGCGTCCAGGGCACAGATACGCAGTATTTT,CASSVQGTDTQYF
TRBV18,TRBJ2-7,TRBD1,.,TGTGCCAGCTCACCTTTGTCAGGGGGCGGCTACGAGCAGTACTTC,CASSPLSGGGYEQYF
TRBV20-1,TRBJ2-5,.,few,TGCAGTGCTAGTAGAGGAAACCAAGAGACCCAGTACTTC,CSASRGNQETQYF
TRBV11-3,TRBJ2-1,TRBD2,.,TGTGCCAGCAGCCCGGGACTAGCGGGGGACAATGAGCAGTTCTTC,CASSPGLAGDNEQFF
TRBV7-2,TRBJ2-7,TRBD2,.,TGTGCCAGCAGCTACACTAGCGGGAACTACGAGCAGTACTTC,CASSYTSGNYEQYF
TRBV3-1/TRBV3-2,TRBJ1-2,.,.,TGTGCCAGCAGCCGCGCGGGAGCGAGGGGGGGCTACACCTTC,CASSRAGARGGYTF
TRBV19,TRBJ2-7,.,.,TGTGCCAGTAGCCTCCAGGGACTGGAGAGCGAGCAGTACTTC,CASSLQGLESEQYF
TRBV7-9,TRBJ2-1,.,.,TGTGCCAGCAGTTCTCAAGGGACTTTCCAGTTCTTC,CASSSQGTFQFF
TRBV18,TRBJ2-1,TRBD2,.,TGTGCCAGCTTCCGAGGGGTAGCGGGAGGAAACAATGAGCAGTTCTTC,CASFRGVAGGNNEQFF
TRBV27,TRBJ1-2,.,.,TGTGCCAGCAGCCCTACCGCAACTAACTATGGCTACACCTTC,CASSPTATNYGYTF
TRBV7-2,TRBJ2-7,.,.,TGTGCCAGCAGCTTAATCAGCGGGCTCTCCTACGAGCAGTACTTC,CASSLISGLSYEQYF
TRBV5-1,TRBJ1-1,.,.,TGCGCCAGCACCCAAAACACTGAAGCTTTCTTT,CASTQNTEAFF
TRBV13,TRBJ1-6,TRBD1,.,TGTGCCAGCAGCACGGGACAGGGGAATTCACCCCTCCACTTT,CASSTGQGNSPLHF
TRBV10-3,TRBJ1-5,.,.,TGTGCCATCAGACCGACAGGCAATCAGCCCCAGCATTTT,CAIRPTGNQPQHF
TRBV5-5,TRBJ2-1,TRBD2,.,TGTGCCAGCAGCAGGGGACTAGCAACCAATGAGCAGTTCTTC,CASSRGLATNEQFF
TRBV11-2,TRBJ1-1,TRBD1,.,TGTGCCAGCAGCTCTAGACAGGGGGCGAGGTACACTGAAGCTTTCTTT,CASSSRQGARYTEAFF
TRBV19,TRBJ2-4,TRBD2,once,TGTGCCAGTAGTATTACCGGGGGGACCAAAAACATTCAGTACTTC,CASSITGGTKNIQYF
TRBV9,TRBJ2-1,TRBD1,.,TGTGCCAGCAGCGTGGACAGGACAGTATACAATGAGCAGTTCTTC,CASSVDRTVYNEQFF
TRBV19,TRBJ2-2,.,.,TGTGCCAGTCAACGGTACGGAGGGGTACCCGGGGAGCTGTTTTTT,CASQRYGGVPGELFF
TRBV18,TRBJ2-7,.,.,TGTGCCAGCTCACCGGGCAGGGTAGGAGAGCAGTACTTC,CASSPGRVGEQYF
TRBV3-1/TRBV3-2,TRBJ1-5,.,.,TGTGCCAGCAGCCAAGTCCACAGGTCTCTCAATCAGCCCCAGCATTTT,CASSQVHRSLNQPQHF
TRBV6-5,TRBJ1-1,.,.,TGTGCCAGCCGAGGCTCCTTAAACACTGAAGCTTTCTTT,CASRGSLNTEAFF
TRBV19,TRBJ1-5,.,.,TGTGCCACCCAGGGGATGGATCAGCCCCAGCATTTT,CATQGMDQPQHF
TRBV6-5,TRBJ2-2,.,.,TGTGCCAGCAGTCACAAAGGGGCGGGAACCGGGGAGCTGTTTTTT,CASSHKGAGTGELFF
TRBV5-1,TRBJ2-7,TRBD1,.,TGCGCCAGCAGCTCTCCCGGGACAGGGTCCTACGAGCAGTACTTC,CASSSPGTGSYEQYF
TRBV6-2/TRBV6-3,TRBJ2-7,TRBD2,.,TGTGCCAGCAGTTACGCCTTCGGGGCTAGCGGGGGGGTAGCCTCCTACGAGCAGTACTTC,CASSYAFGASGGVASYEQYF
TRBV15,TRBJ1-2,.,.,TGTGCCACCAGCAGGCCAACTGAGACTCATGGCTACACCTTC,CATSRPTETHGYTF
TRBV12-5,TRBJ1-5,.,.,TGTGCTAGTGGTTTGGCCATCCATCAGCCCCAGCATTTT,CASGLAIHQPQHF
TRBV20-1,TRBJ2-3,.,.,TGCAGTGCCCGGTCCAGGGATACGCAGTATTTT,CSARSRDTQYF
TRBV29-1,TRBJ1-1,.,.,TGCAGCGGACAAGTGAACACTGAAGCTTTCTTT,CSGQVNTEAFF
TRBV2,TRBJ2-2,.,.,TGTGCCAGCGAGTCCGGGGGACTTAACACCGGGGAGCTGTTTTTT,CASESGGLNTGELFF
TRBV18,TRBJ2-2,TRBD2,.,TGTGCCAGCTCACCACCGACTTGGTCGGGACTAGCGGAGAACACCGGGGAGCTGTTTTTT,CASSPPTWSGLAENTGELFF
TRBV4-1,TRBJ2-1,TRBD2,.,TGCGCCAGCAGCCAATCGGGGGGGCGGAATGAGCAGTTCTTC,CASSQSGGRNEQFF
TRBV3-1/TRBV3-2,TRBJ2-2,TRBD2,.,TGTGCCAGCAGCCACGGACTAGCGGGGGGGCCGATCACCGGGGAGCTGTTTTTT,CASSHGLAGGPITGELFF
TRBV4-2,TRBJ1-4,TRBD1,.,TGTGCCAGCAGCCAAGGGGGGACAGTGCCTAATGAAAAACTGTTTTTT,CASSQGGTVPNEKLFF
TRBV4-1,TRBJ1-2,.,.,TGCGCCAGCAGCCAAGGGGCAGGGCGGGGTGGCTACACCTTC,CASSQGAGRGGYTF
TRBV19,TRBJ2-7,.,.,TGTGCCAGTAGTATCTTTTCGGGACTTGCCTACGAGCAGTACTTC,CASSIFSGLAYEQYF
TRBV7-2,TRBJ2-1,.,.,TGTGCCAGCAGCTTCGGGGTCGGGATTATCGACAATGAGCAGTTCTTC,CASSFGVGIIDNEQFF
TRBV5-1,TRBJ2-7,.,.,TGCGCCAGCCGGAAGGCTCATCAGGACGAGCAGTACTTC,CASRKAHQDEQYF
TRBV14,TRBJ2-1,.,.,TGTGCCAGCAGCCAAGGGGGCTTGTATGAGCAGTTCTTC,CASSQGGLYEQFF
TRBV5-1,TRBJ2-7,.,.,TGCGCCAGCAGTCCGAGCGGACCCCCCTACGAGCAGTACTTC,CASSPSGPPYEQYF
TRBV28,TRBJ1-1,.,.,TGTGCCAGCAGTTTACAGGGGATCAGAACTGAAGCTTTCTTT,CASSLQGIRTEAFF
TRBV6-5,TRBJ2-7,TRBD1,few,TGTGCCAGCAGTTACACGACAGGGGCATCCGAGCAGTACTTC,CASSYTTGASEQYF
TRBV6-5,TRBJ1-6,.,.,TGTGCCAGCAGCCTATTAGGGGCATCACCCCTCCACTTT,CASSLLGASPLHF
TRBV7-9,TRBJ2-7,TRBD2,.,TGTGCCAGCAGCTTACTAGCGGACTCCTACGAGCAGTACTTC,CASSLLADSYEQYF
TRBV19,TRBJ1-3,.,.,TGTGCCAGTACCCCGGGGATAGGAAACACCATATATTTT,CASTPGIGNTIYF
TRBV7-2,TRBJ2-7,TRBD1,.,TGTGCCAGCAGCTTAGGGACAGGTGCTGCCTACGAGCAGTACTTC,CASSLGTGAAYEQYF
TRBV2,TRBJ2-7,.,.,TGTGCCAGCAGTGGTTCCGCCTACGAGCAGTACTTC,CASSGSAYEQYF
TRBV18,TRBJ2-2,.,.,TGTGCCAGCTCACTTACAGAGAACACCGGGGAGCTGTTTTTT,CASSLTENTGELFF
TRBV19,TRBJ2-2,TRBD2,.,TGTGCCAGTATTGGCGGGAGCTCGAACACCGGGGAGCTGTTTTTT,CASIGGSSNTGELFF
TRBV30,TRBJ1-6,.,.,TGTGCCTGGAGTGGCGGGGATAATTCACCCCTCCACTTT,CAWSGGDNSPLHF